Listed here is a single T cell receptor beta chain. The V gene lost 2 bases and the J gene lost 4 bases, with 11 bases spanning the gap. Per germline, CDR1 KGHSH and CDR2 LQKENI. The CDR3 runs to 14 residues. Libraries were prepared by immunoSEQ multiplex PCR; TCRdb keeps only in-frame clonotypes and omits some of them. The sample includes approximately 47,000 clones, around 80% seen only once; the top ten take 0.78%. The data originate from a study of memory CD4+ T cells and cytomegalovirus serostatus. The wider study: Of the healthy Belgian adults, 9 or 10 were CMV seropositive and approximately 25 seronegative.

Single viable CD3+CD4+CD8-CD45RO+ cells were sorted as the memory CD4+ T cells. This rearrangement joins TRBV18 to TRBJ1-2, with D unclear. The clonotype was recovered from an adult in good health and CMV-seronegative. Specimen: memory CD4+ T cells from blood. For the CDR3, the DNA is TGTGCCAGCTCACCAGGGCGCGAGCCCTATGGCTACACCTTC. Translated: CASSPGREPYGYTF.